These 27 T cell receptor beta chains were sequenced from one sample in a study of T cell responses to AZD1222 COVID-19 vaccine. Measured with immunoSEQ multiplex PCR; TCRdb has only the in-frame clones, and not every one. The sample carries 140,000 to 150,000 clones, 91% recorded once. The sample in question was peripheral blood, obtained on day 0 of AZD1222 vaccination. Receptors were obtained from an adult in good health.

The chain recombines TRBV7-3 with TRBJ1-1, with 8 bases fitting TRBD1. Germline V gives CDR1 SGHTA, CDR2 FQGTGA. The CDR3 loop spans 13 amino acids. The trim removed 5 bases at V and 5 bases at J, leaving 4 bases unmatched. The CDR3 DNA reads as TGTGCCAGCAGCGTCAACAGGGGGACTGAAGCTTTCTTT. This translates into CASSVNRGTEAFF.

The chain has TRBV30 and TRBJ1-3, with TRBD1 as a possible D gene (6 bases). This CDR3 has 15 amino acids. CDR1 is GTSNPN and CDR2 is SVGIG in the germline V gene (reference sequence). Trimming stripped 0 bases from V and 2 bases from J, with 11 bases between. The CDR3 sequence is CAWSVYPGAGNTIYF. CDR3 in DNA: TGTGCCTGGAGTGTATATCCAGGGGCTGGAAACACCATATATTTT.

This chain uses TRBV24-1 with TRBJ1-2; possibly TRBD1 for D (6 bases). The CDR3 has 16 amino acids. Germline V lookup: CDR1 KGHDR, CDR2 SFDVKD. The V end was cut by 3 bases, the J end by 3 bases, with 16 bases between. In DNA form, the CDR3 reads TGTGCCACCAGTGATGGCCCGGGGGCAGGGCACTATGGCTACACCTTC. The encoded protein is CATSDGPGAGHYGYTF.

The V gene is TRBV2, the J gene TRBJ1-2, with D hard to call. Germline CDR1 is SNHLY and CDR2 is FYNNEI. The V end was cut by 4 bases, the J end by 0 bases, with 9 bases between. The CDR3 is 14 amino acids. Written as DNA, the CDR3 is TGTGCCAGCAGTGTGAAGGGTACTAACTATGGCTACACCTTC. Translating gives CASSVKGTNYGYTF.

On this clone: The sample carries other DNA sequences with the same CDR3. The chain combines TRBV5-1 with TRBJ2-2; D might be TRBD1 (6 bases). Deletions cut 4 bases from V and 1 base from J, with 14 bases between. The CDR3 has 16 amino acids. CDR1 SGHRS and CDR2 YFSETQ come from the germline V gene. In DNA, the CDR3 is TGCGCCAGCAGCCCTCAGACAGGTGGGAACACCGGGGAGCTGTTTTTT. Encoded protein: CASSPQTGGNTGELFF.

The chain links TRBV6-2 or TRBV6-3 to TRBJ2-4, with TRBD2 matching 10 bases. Germline lookup yields CDR1 MNHEY and CDR2 SVGEGT. The V gene end was trimmed by 5 bases and the J gene end by 8 bases; junction bases not matched to a gene: 12. The CDR3 covers 16 residues. CDR3 amino acids: CASSTTSGRYLDIQYF. In DNA form, the CDR3 reads TGTGCCAGCAGTACGACTAGCGGGCGTTACTTGGACATTCAGTACTTC.

This clone was seen a single time. The J gene is TRBJ2-7, the V gene TRBV29-1; D is uncertain. V was clipped by 0 bases and J by 0 bases, with 3 bases between them. Germline V gene lookup returns CDR1 SQVTM and CDR2 ANQGSEA. The CDR3 loop spans 12 amino acids. The CDR3 loop is CSVEDTSYEQYF. The CDR3, as DNA: TGCAGCGTTGAAGACACCTCCTACGAGCAGTACTTC.

The genes are TRBV7-6 and TRBJ2-6; 7 bases match TRBD1. J was trimmed by 0 bases and V by 4 bases; bases with no gene match: 6. The CDR3 extends over 17 amino acids. Per the germline V gene, CDR1 is SGHVS and CDR2 is FNYEAQ. The CDR3 region has the DNA TGTGCCAGCAGCTCGGGACAGCTTCCCTCTGGGGCCAACGTCCTGACTTTC. It is translated as CASSSGQLPSGANVLTF.

This sequence joins TRBV14 and TRBJ2-1; TRBD2 is a possible D gene (5 bases). CDR1 is SGHDN, CDR2 FVKESK, per germline. Trimming removed 4 bases from V and 12 bases from J, with 13 bases in between. There are 12 residues in the CDR3. The CDR3 sequence is CASSRGLGPQFF. CDR3 nucleotide sequence: TGTGCCAGCAGCCGCGGACTGGGCCCGCAGTTCTTC.

The rearrangement links TRBV27 to TRBJ2-7; unclear D gene. This CDR3 is 12 amino acids long. V was clipped by 6 bases and J by 5 bases, with 11 bases between them. Germline assignment: CDR1 MNHEY and CDR2 SMNVEV (reference sequence). The CDR3 DNA reads as TGTGCCAGCAGCATCACGGGCCACGAGCAGTACTTC. It specifies CASSITGHEQYF.

The chain combines TRBV3-1 (or the pseudogene TRBV3-2) with TRBJ1-2, with 11 bases lining up with TRBD1. Germline values: CDR1 LGHDT, CDR2 YNNKEL (reference sequence). V was clipped by 5 bases and J by 7 bases; unmatched bases: 3. The CDR3 has 13 amino acids. CDR3 sequence reads: CASSGQGAGGYTF. The CDR3 DNA reads as TGTGCCAGCAGCGGACAGGGGGCGGGTGGCTACACCTTC.

This chain's CDR3 is CASSSQDNYGYTF. In nucleotides, the CDR3 is TGTGCCAGCAGTTCACAGGACAACTATGGCTACACCTTC. J is TRBJ1-2 and V is TRBV6-5, with D possibly being TRBD1 (5 bases). CDR3 length equals 13 residues. Trimming took 4 bases from V and 2 from J, leaving 8 bases between them. The germline CDR1 and CDR2 sequences are MNHEY and SVGAGI.

The chain employs TRBV6-6 and TRBJ2-2; D might be TRBD2 (7 bases). The germline V gene has CDR1 MNHNY and CDR2 SVGAGI (reference sequence). V lost 0 bases to trimming and J lost 3 bases, with 11 bases between them. CDR3 length equals 16 residues. The CDR3 nucleotides read TGTGCCAGCAGTTACTCGCGGGGGCAAGACACCGGGGAGCTGTTTTTT. It codes for CASSYSRGQDTGELFF.

DNA for the CDR3: TGTGCCAGCAGTCGCCAGGGACGGGGTAATTCACCCCTCCACTTT. Protein sequence: CASSRQGRGNSPLHF. The rearrangement links TRBV6-5 to TRBJ1-6; a weak D match, TRBD1 (5 bases). CDR1 is MNHEY and CDR2 is SVGAGI in the germline V gene. The V end lost 5 bases, the J end lost 6 bases, and 14 bases lay between the germline ends. The CDR3 runs to 15 residues.

This clone was seen only once. The chain has TRBV11-1 and TRBJ1-1; unclear D gene. V lost 5 bases, J lost 4 bases, and 8 bases lay in between. Per the germline V gene, CDR1 is SGHAT and CDR2 is FQDESV (reference sequence). The CDR3 is 12 residues long. CDR3 in amino acids: CASSPEGTEAFF. The DNA for the CDR3 is TGTGCCAGCAGCCCTGAAGGCACTGAAGCTTTCTTT.

This sequence joins TRBV19 and TRBJ1-2; tentatively, D is TRBD1 (5 bases). The germline V gene encodes CDR1 LNHDA and CDR2 SQIVND (reference sequence). The CDR3 runs to 16 residues. The germline V and J ends were trimmed by 3 bases and 0 bases, with 14 bases remaining between them. CDR3 sequence: CASSILPGRTNYGYTF. CDR3 nucleotide sequence: TGTGCCAGTAGTATTCTCCCGGGACGTACTAACTATGGCTACACCTTC.

The rearrangement joins TRBV5-6 to TRBJ2-5; a weak D match, TRBD2 (7 bases). The V gene's germline CDR1 is SGHDT and CDR2 YYEEEE. This CDR3 region has 14 residues. V was pared by 3 bases and J by 4 bases, with 13 bases between. The CDR3 loop reads CASSYGLGGETQYF. In DNA, the CDR3 is TGTGCCAGCAGCTATGGACTAGGGGGAGAGACCCAGTACTTC.

This clone has just one count. This chain joins TRBV27 and TRBJ1-2, with 10 positions matching TRBD1. Unmatched junction bases numbered 7, after V lost 4 bases and J lost 5 bases. Germline assignment: CDR1 MNHEY and CDR2 SMNVEV (reference sequence). This CDR3 has 15 residues. In DNA, the CDR3 is TGTGCCAGCAGTTATGGGGACAGGGGTTTTTATGGCTACACCTTC. Translated, it gives CASSYGDRGFYGYTF.

The rearrangement joins TRBV7-2 to TRBJ2-3; D remains ambiguous. Germline CDR1 and CDR2: SGHTA and FQGNSA. With 2 bases removed from V and 1 base from J, the gap between germline ends came to 4 bases. This CDR3 region has 13 residues. The CDR3 loop is CASSLWRTDTQYF. Here the CDR3 DNA reads TGTGCCAGCAGCTTATGGCGCACAGATACGCAGTATTTT.

DNA for the CDR3: TGCGCCAGCAGCTCGGTAACTAGCGGGGAAAACATTCAGTACTTC. It codes for CASSSVTSGENIQYF. The chain combines TRBV5-1 with TRBJ2-4; 10 positions agree with TRBD2. The CDR3 runs 15 residues. Trimming at V came to 3 bases and at J to 5 bases, leaving 5 bases not matched to a gene. The germline gives CDR1 SGHRS, CDR2 YFSETQ.

The V and J genes are TRBV14 and TRBJ1-5, with TRBD1 matching 7 bases. The ends lost 4 bases at V and 0 bases at J; junction bases unmatched: 9. Germline values: CDR1 SGHDN, CDR2 FVKESK. The CDR3 sequence is 17 residues long. The CDR3 region is CASSLPGTEGSNQPQHF. The CDR3, as DNA: TGTGCCAGCAGCCTTCCCGGGACAGAAGGTAGCAATCAGCCCCAGCATTTT.

The V and J genes are TRBV9 and TRBJ2-7, with D possibly called TRBD1 or TRBD2 (5 bases each). The CDR3 spans 14 residues. V was clipped by 3 bases and J by 9 bases, with 19 bases between them. The germline gives CDR1 SGDLS, CDR2 YYNGEE. CDR3 sequence (DNA): TGTGCCAGCAGCGCAACCGGGACCGCCGGTGGGCAGTACTTC. Encoded protein: CASSATGTAGGQYF.

V usage is TRBV7-2 and J usage is TRBJ2-7, with 11 bases aligning to TRBD1. The germline V gene encodes CDR1 SGHTA and CDR2 FQGNSA. This CDR3 has 14 residues. The V and J ends lost 4 bases and 3 bases, in that order; junction bases with no gene match: 2. Written as DNA, the CDR3 is TGTGCCAGCAGCTCCGGGACAGGGGGCTACGAGCAGTACTTC. Its protein product is CASSSGTGGYEQYF.

This clone was recorded only once. This chain connects TRBV9 to TRBJ2-3; no reliable D call. CDR1 and CDR2 (germline): SGDLS, YYNGEE. CDR3 length equals 13 residues. V gave up 8 bases and J gave up 2 bases, with 12 bases separating them. The CDR3 DNA follows: TGTGCCAGTTCCTACAGAGCCACAGATACGCAGTATTTT. Protein product: CASSYRATDTQYF. The full variable domain, rest sourced from reference TRBV9 and TRBJ2-3, is DSGVTQTPKHLITATGQRVTLRCSPRSGDLSVYWYQQSLDQGLQFLIQYYNGEERAKGNILERFSAQQFPDLHSELNLSSLELGDSALYFCASSYRATDTQYFGPGTRLTVL.

The chain links TRBV3-1 (or the pseudogene TRBV3-2) to TRBJ2-7; D is undetermined. Germline V gene data show CDR1 as LGHDT and CDR2 as YNNKEL (reference sequence). This CDR3 region has 13 residues. The germline V and J ends were trimmed by 8 bases and 3 bases, with 14 bases remaining between them. In nucleotides, the CDR3 is TGTGCCAGCCGGGTGGGAAATGGCTACGAGCAGTACTTC. The encoded protein is CASRVGNGYEQYF.

This sequence joins TRBV7-9 and TRBJ2-6, with D uncertain. Per germline, CDR1 SEHNR and CDR2 FQNEAQ (reference sequence). The CDR3 runs to 16 residues. Trimming took 5 bases from V and 0 from J, leaving 11 bases between them. The CDR3 here is CASSPRPSSGANVLTF. In DNA, the CDR3 is TGTGCCAGCAGCCCCCGTCCCAGCTCTGGGGCCAACGTCCTGACTTTC. The full variable domain, completed using reference TRBV7-9 and TRBJ2-6, is DTGVSQNPRHKITKRGQNVTFRCDPISEHNRLYWYRQTLGQGPEFLTYFQNEAQLEKSRLLSDRFSAERPKGSFSTLEIQRTEQGDSAMYLCASSPRPSSGANVLTFGAGSRLTVL.

CDR3 region: CASSQVGGEKLFF. In nucleotides, the CDR3 is TGTGCCAGCAGCCAAGTTGGGGGTGAAAAACTGTTTTTT. This chain links TRBV4-2 with TRBJ1-4; possible D gene TRBD1, 5 bases. Per germline, CDR1 LGHNA and CDR2 YNFKEQ. This CDR3 has 13 residues. The germline V and J ends were trimmed by 1 base and 7 bases, with 7 bases remaining between them.